Described below is a single T cell receptor beta chain sequence and its context. Memory CD4+ cells were the fraction left after CD45RA+ naive selection. Each cell subset's genomic DNA was divided evenly among several immunoSEQ plates. In the sorted-subset replicate PCRs, 150 to 250 ng DNA, 25,000 to 35,000 T cell genomes, was used. The assay was immunoSEQ multiplex PCR, and TCRdb's table has in-frame clones only and misses some. The sample has roughly 1 million clones, about 74% seen once. These data come from a study of shared clonotypes between healthy human individuals. The material sequenced was memory CD4+ T cells sorted from blood. Subset denoted: CD45RA-negative fraction. The origin of this receptor is a man between 18 and 35 years old in good health.

CDR3 residues: CSVQNSGSRGYGYTF. CDR3 coding DNA: TGCAGCGTACAAAATTCCGGGTCCCGGGGCTATGGCTACACCTTC. V gene TRBV29-1 combines with J gene TRBJ1-2; no definite D call. The V and J ends lost 6 bases and 4 bases respectively, with 21 bases between them. This CDR3 spans 15 amino acids. Germline V gene sequence: CDR1 SQVTM, CDR2 ANQGSEA. Drawing the rest from reference TRBV29-1 and TRBJ1-2, the complete variable domain is SAVISQKPSRDICQRGTSLTIQCQVDSQVTMMFWYRQQPGQSLTLIATANQGSEATYESGFVIDKFPISRPNLTFSTLTVSNMSPEDSSIYLCSVQNSGSRGYGYTFGSGTRLTVV.